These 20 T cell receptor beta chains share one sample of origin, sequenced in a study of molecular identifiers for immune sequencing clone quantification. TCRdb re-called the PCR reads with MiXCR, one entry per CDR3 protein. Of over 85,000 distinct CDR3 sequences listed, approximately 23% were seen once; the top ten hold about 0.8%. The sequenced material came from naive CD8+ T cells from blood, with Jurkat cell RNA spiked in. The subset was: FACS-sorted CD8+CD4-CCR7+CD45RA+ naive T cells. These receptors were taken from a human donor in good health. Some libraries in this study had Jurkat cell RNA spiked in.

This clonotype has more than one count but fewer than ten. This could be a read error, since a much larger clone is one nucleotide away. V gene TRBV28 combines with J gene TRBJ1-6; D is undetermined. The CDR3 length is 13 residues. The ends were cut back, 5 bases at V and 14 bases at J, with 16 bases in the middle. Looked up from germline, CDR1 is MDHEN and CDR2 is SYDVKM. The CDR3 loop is CASSLGRARTLHF. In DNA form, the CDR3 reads TGTGCCAGCAGTCTCGGCCGGGCGAGGACCCTCCACTTT.

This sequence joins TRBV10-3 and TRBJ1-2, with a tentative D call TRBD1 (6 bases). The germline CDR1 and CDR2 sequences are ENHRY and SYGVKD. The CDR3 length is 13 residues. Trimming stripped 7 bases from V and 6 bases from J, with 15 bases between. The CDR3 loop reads CAIMGGRSNGYTF. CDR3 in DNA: TGTGCCATCATGGGGGGCCGGAGTAATGGCTACACCTTC.

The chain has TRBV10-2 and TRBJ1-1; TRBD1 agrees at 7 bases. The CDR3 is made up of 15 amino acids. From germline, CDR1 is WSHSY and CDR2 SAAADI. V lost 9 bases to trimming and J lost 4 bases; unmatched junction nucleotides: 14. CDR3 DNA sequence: TGCGCCAGTCGGAACACAGGGGACTCGGTCACTGAAGCTTTCTTT. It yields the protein CASRNTGDSVTEAFF.

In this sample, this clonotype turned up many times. DNA of the CDR3: TGTGCCTGGAGTGTAACAACCACTGAAGCTTTCTTT. Amino acids: CAWSVTTTEAFF. The V gene is TRBV30, the J gene TRBJ1-1; no definite D call. Germline V gene sequence: CDR1 GTSNPN, CDR2 SVGIG (reference sequence). The V end lost 0 bases, the J end lost 4 bases, and 6 bases lay between the germline ends. This CDR3 comprises 12 residues. The full variable domain, its missing parts supplied by reference TRBV30 and TRBJ1-1, is SQTIHQWPATLVQPVGSPLSLECTVEGTSNPNLYWYRQAAGRGLQLLFYSVGIGQISSEVPQNLSASRPQDRQFILSSKKLLLSDSGFYLCAWSVTTTEAFFGQGTRLTVV.

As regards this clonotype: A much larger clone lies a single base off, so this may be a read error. CDR3 loop: CASSRGAGGGSEQFF. Written as DNA, the CDR3 is TGCGCCAGCAGCCGAGGTGCGGGGGGGGGATCTGAGCAGTTCTTC. The rearrangement joins TRBV4-1 to TRBJ2-1; 9 bases map to TRBD2. Losses at the gene ends were 4 bases for V and 9 bases for J; bases not matched to a gene: 10. Germline CDR1 reads MGHRA; CDR2 reads YSYEKL. This CDR3 is 15 amino acids long.

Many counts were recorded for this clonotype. CDR3 loop: CASSLDPEGPDTQYF. CDR3 nucleotides: TGCGCCAGCAGCTTGGACCCCGAAGGTCCAGATACGCAGTATTTT. The genes are TRBV5-1 and TRBJ2-3; D remains ambiguous. With 0 bases removed from V and 4 bases from J, the gap between germline ends came to 12 bases. CDR1 SGHRS and CDR2 YFSETQ come from the germline V gene. The CDR3 is 15 amino acids.

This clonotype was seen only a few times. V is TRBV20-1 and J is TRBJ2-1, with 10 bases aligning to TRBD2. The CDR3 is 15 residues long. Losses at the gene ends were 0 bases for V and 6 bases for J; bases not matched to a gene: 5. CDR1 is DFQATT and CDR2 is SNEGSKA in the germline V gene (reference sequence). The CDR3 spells CSARDLAGAVNEQFF. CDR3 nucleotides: TGCAGTGCTAGAGATCTAGCGGGAGCTGTCAATGAGCAGTTCTTC.

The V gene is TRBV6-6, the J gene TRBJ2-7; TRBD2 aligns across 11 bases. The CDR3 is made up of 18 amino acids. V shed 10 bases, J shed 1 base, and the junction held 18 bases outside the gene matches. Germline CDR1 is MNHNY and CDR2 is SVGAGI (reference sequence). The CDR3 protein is CAIGAPGLAESSSYEQYF. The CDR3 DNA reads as TGTGCCATCGGGGCGCCGGGACTAGCGGAATCCTCGTCCTACGAGCAGTACTTC.

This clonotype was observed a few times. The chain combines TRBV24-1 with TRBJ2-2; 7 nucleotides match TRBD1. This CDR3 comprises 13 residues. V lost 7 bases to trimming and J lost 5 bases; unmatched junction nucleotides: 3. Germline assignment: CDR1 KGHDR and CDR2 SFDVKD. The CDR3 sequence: CATSSQGTGELFF. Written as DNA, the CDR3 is TGTGCCACCAGCTCACAGGGGACCGGGGAGCTGTTTTTT.

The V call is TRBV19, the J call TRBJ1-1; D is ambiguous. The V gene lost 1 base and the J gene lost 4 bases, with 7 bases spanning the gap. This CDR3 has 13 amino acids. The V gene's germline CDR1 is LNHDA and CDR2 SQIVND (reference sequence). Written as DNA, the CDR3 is TGTGCCAGTAGTATAGGTGGGTTCACTGAAGCTTTCTTT. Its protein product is CASSIGGFTEAFF.

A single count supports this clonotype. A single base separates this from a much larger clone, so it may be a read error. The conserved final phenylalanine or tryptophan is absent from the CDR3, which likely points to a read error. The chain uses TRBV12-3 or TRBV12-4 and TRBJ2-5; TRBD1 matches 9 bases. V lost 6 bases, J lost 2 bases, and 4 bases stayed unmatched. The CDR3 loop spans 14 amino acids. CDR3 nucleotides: TGTGCCAGCAGAGAAGGGACAGGGCAAGAGACCCAGTACCTC. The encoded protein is CASREGTGQETQYL.

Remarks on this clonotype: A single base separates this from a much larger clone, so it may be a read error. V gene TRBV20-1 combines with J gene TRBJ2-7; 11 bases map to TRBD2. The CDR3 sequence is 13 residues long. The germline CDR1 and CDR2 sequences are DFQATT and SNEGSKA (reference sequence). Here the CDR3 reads CSARTSGSYEQCF. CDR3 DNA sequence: TGCAGTGCTAGAACTAGCGGGAGCTACGAGCAGTGCTTC.

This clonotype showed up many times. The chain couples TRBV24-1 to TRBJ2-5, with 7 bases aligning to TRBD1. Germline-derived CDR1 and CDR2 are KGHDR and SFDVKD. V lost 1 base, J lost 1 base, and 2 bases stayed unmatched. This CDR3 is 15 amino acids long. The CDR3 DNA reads TGTGCCACCAGTGATTTCCGGGACAGCCAAGAGACCCAGTACTTC. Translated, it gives CATSDFRDSQETQYF.

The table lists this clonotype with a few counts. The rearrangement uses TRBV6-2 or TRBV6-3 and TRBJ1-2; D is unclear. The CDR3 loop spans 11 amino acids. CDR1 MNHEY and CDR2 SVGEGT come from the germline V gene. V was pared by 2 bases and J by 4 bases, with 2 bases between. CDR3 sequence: CASSYSYGYTF. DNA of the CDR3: TGTGCCAGCAGTTACAGCTATGGCTACACCTTC.

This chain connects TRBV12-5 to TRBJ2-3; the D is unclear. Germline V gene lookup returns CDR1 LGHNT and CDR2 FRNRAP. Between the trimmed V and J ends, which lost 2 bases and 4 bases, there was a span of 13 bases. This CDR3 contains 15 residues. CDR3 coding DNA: TGTGCTAGTGGTTTGAGCGTAGTTATCCCAGATACGCAGTATTTT. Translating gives CASGLSVVIPDTQYF.

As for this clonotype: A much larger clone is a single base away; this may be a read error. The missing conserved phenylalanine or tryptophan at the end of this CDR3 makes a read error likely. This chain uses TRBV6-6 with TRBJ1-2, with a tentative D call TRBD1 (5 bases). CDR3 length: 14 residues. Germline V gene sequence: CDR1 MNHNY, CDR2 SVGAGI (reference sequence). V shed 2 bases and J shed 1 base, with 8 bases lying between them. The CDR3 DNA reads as TGTGCCAGCAGTTACACGACAGTTAACTATGGCTACACCCTC. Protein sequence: CASSYTTVNYGYTL.

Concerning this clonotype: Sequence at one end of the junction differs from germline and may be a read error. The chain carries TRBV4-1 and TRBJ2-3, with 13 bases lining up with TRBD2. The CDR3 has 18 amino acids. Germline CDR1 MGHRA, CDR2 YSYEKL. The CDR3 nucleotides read TGCGCCAGCTGCCAACTAGCGGGGGGGCCTTCTGGCACAGATACGCAGTATTTT. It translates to CASCQLAGGPSGTDTQYF.

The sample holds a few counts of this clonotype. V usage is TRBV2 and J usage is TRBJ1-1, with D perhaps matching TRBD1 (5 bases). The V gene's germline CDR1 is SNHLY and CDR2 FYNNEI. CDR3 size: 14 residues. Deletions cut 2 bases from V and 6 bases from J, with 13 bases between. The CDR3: CASSEIGATSEAFF. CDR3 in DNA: TGTGCCAGCAGTGAAATTGGGGCTACGTCTGAAGCTTTCTTT.

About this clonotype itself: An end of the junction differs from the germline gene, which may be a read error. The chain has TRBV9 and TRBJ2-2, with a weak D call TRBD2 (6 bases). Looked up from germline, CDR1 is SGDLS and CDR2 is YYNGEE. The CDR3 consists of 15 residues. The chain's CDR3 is CASSVVARNTGGLFF. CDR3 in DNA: TGTGCCAGCAGCGTAGTTGCCAGAAACACCGGGGGGCTGTTTTTT.

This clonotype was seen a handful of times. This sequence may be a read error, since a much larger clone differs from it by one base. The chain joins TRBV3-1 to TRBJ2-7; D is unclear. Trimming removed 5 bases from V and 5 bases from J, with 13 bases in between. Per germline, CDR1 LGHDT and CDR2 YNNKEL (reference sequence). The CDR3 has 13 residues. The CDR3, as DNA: TGTGCCAGCAGCGTCGGGCCCGGCGACGAGCAGTACTTC. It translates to CASSVGPGDEQYF.